A selection of T cell receptor beta chains follows, all from one sample in a study of T cell responses to AZD1222 COVID-19 vaccine. This table comes from immunoSEQ multiplex PCR, and its TCRdb copy is limited to in-frame clones, with some not included. The profile shows around 130,000 clones, over 90% of them singletons. Sequenced material: peripheral blood, taken on day 0 of AZD1222 vaccination. Receptors were obtained from an adult in good health. Both conserved end residues are part of each CDR3. D genes are given only for firm matches. Some rows have no size entry. The others give once, few or many, or a class for an expanded clone.

J gene | clone size | CDR3 length | V gene | D gene | CDR3 protein | CDR3 DNA
TRBJ1-5 | . | 15 | TRBV11-2 | . | CASSLGNSPNQPQHF | TGTGCCAGCAGCTTAGGAAACAGCCCCAATCAGCCCCAGCATTTT
TRBJ2-2 | . | 18 | TRBV3-1/TRBV3-2 | TRBD2 | CASSQTMTRAGRTGELFF | TGTGCCAGCAGCCAAACGATGACGAGAGCGGGGCGGACCGGGGAGCTGTTTTTT
TRBJ2-2 | . | 17 | TRBV9 | TRBD2 | CASSLRGRGGGTGELFF | TGTGCCAGCTCCCTCAGAGGACGGGGGGGCGGAACCGGGGAGCTGTTTTTT
TRBJ1-4 | . | 15 | TRBV18 | . | CASSPPAEQGEKLFF | TGTGCCAGCTCACCACCGGCGGAGCAGGGCGAAAAACTGTTTTTT
TRBJ1-1 | . | 16 | TRBV10-1 | TRBD1 | CASIRSSQGANTEAFF | TGCGCCAGCATCCGGTCCTCACAGGGGGCAAACACTGAAGCTTTCTTT
TRBJ1-5 | . | 19 | TRBV30 | . | CAWATLLNPRDGSNQPQHF | TGTGCCTGGGCGACCCTCCTCAACCCCAGGGATGGAAGCAATCAGCCCCAGCATTTT
TRBJ1-5 | . | 15 | TRBV3-1/TRBV3-2 | . | CASSQDLTEDQPQHF | TGTGCCAGCAGCCAAGATTTGACGGAGGATCAGCCCCAGCATTTT
TRBJ1-5 | . | 13 | TRBV19 | TRBD1 | CASSIQGDQPQHF | TGTGCCAGTAGTATACAGGGGGATCAGCCCCAGCATTTT
TRBJ2-5 | . | 12 | TRBV29-1 | . | CSVEGPAKTQYF | TGCAGCGTTGAAGGGCCGGCGAAGACCCAGTACTTC
TRBJ1-1 | . | 13 | TRBV12-3/TRBV12-4 | . | CASSTGPASVGFF | TGTGCCAGCAGTACGGGCCCGGCTTCGGTTGGGTTCTTT
TRBJ1-2 | . | 12 | TRBV7-9 | . | CASSPLEYGYTF | TGTGCCAGCAGCCCTCTGGAATATGGCTACACCTTC
TRBJ1-3 | once | 14 | TRBV19 | . | CASSIEASGNTIYF | TGTGCCAGTAGTATAGAGGCCAGTGGAAACACCATATATTTT
TRBJ1-4 | . | 12 | TRBV29-1 | . | CSVKGAGEKLFF | TGCAGCGTTAAGGGAGCGGGAGAAAAACTGTTTTTT
TRBJ1-3 | few | 14 | TRBV6-5 | . | CASSRTVRGNTIYF | TGTGCCAGCAGTCGGACAGTTCGGGGAAACACCATATATTTT
TRBJ1-1 | . | 12 | TRBV14 | . | CASSQGGPEAFF | TGTGCCAGCAGCCAAGGGGGACCCGAAGCTTTCTTT